The 5 T cell receptor beta chains reported below all come from one sample, sequenced in a study of blood T cells in healthy people across ages. Next came a second PCR, run for about 7 to 12 cycles, which used a sample-barcoded 5' primer along with a J-beta primer mix. TCRdb redid the calling of the 5' RACE reads with MiXCR, one entry per CDR3 protein. Here the sample spans approximately 1,000,000 distinct CDR3 sequences, 35% to 45% being singletons. The sequenced material came from blood. The receptors shown here come from a man aged 18 to 29 in good health.

This clonotype was recorded a few times. This rearrangement joins TRBV5-4 to TRBJ2-7, with TRBD1 matching over 7 bases. The trim removed 10 bases at V and 2 bases at J, leaving 12 bases unmatched. Germline CDR1 SGHNT, CDR2 YYREEE (reference sequence). CDR3 length: 14 amino acids. The CDR3 DNA sequence: TGTGCCTCGACGTCGGACAGGTTACCCTACGAGCAGTACTTC. This sequence encodes CASTSDRLPYEQYF.

The chain carries TRBV29-1 and TRBJ1-1; TRBD1 matches at 7 bases. The CDR3 loop spans 11 amino acids. Germline CDR1 and CDR2: SQVTM and ANQGSEA. V was clipped by 7 bases and J by 12 bases; unmatched bases: 11. Written as DNA, the CDR3 is TGCAGCGGTGTCAGGGGGACGGTTACTTTCTTT. Encoded protein: CSGVRGTVTFF. The full variable domain, its missing parts supplied by reference TRBV29-1 and TRBJ1-1, is SAVISQKPSRDICQRGTSLTIQCQVDSQVTMMFWYRQQPGQSLTLIATANQGSEATYESGFVIDKFPISRPNLTFSTLTVSNMSPEDSSIYLCSGVRGTVTFFGQGTRLTVV.

This chain joins TRBV11-2 and TRBJ2-7; a weak D match, TRBD2 (5 bases). The V end was cut by 5 bases, the J end by 3 bases, with 11 bases between. CDR3 length: 13 amino acids. Germline CDR1 SGHAT, CDR2 FQNNGV. CDR3 sequence (DNA): TGTGCCAGCAGCCCCAGCGGCCTCTACGAGCAGTACTTC. Translating it yields CASSPSGLYEQYF.

The chain links TRBV4-1 to TRBJ2-4, with D possibly TRBD1 on 6 matching bases. V was trimmed by 0 bases and J by 4 bases, leaving 16 bases between them. Germline CDR1 reads MGHRA; CDR2 reads YSYEKL. CDR3 size: 17 residues. CDR3 region: CASSQDPGRGVKNIQYF. DNA of the CDR3: TGCGCCAGCAGCCAAGATCCGGGCAGGGGAGTAAAAAACATTCAGTACTTC.

CDR3 loop: CSARSGQVKTGELFF. CDR3 DNA: TGCAGTGCTAGATCGGGACAGGTGAAGACCGGGGAGCTGTTTTTT. V and J are TRBV20-1 and TRBJ2-2; 8 bases line up with TRBD1. The trim removed 2 bases at V and 5 bases at J, leaving 7 bases unmatched. The germline V gene encodes CDR1 DFQATT and CDR2 SNEGSKA (reference sequence). This CDR3 contains 15 residues.